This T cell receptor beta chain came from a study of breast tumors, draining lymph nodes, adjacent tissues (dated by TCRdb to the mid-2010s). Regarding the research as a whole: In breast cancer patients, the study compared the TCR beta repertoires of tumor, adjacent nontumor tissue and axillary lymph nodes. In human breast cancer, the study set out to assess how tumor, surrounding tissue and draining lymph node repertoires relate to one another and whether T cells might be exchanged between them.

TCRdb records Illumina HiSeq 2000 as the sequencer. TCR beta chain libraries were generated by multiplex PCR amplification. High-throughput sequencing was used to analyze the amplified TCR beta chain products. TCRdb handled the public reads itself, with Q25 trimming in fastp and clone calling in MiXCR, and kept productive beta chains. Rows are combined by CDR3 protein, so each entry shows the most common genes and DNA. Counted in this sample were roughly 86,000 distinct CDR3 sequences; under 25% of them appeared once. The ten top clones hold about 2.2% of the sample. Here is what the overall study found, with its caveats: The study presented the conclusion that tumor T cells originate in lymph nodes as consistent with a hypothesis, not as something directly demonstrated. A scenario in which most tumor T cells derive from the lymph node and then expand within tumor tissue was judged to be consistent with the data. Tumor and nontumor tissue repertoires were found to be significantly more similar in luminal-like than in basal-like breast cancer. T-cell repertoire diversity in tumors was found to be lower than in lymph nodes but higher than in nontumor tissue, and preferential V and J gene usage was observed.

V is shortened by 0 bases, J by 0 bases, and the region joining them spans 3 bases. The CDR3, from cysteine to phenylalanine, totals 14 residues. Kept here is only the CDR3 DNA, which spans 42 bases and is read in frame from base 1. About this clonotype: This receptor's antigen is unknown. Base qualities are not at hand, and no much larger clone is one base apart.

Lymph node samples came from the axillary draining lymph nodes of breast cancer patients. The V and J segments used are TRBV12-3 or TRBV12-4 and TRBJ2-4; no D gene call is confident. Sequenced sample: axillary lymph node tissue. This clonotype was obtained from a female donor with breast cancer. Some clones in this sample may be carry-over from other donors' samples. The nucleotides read TGTGCCAGCAGTTTAGCAGTAGCCAAAAACATTCAGTACTTC. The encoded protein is CASSLAVAKNIQYF.